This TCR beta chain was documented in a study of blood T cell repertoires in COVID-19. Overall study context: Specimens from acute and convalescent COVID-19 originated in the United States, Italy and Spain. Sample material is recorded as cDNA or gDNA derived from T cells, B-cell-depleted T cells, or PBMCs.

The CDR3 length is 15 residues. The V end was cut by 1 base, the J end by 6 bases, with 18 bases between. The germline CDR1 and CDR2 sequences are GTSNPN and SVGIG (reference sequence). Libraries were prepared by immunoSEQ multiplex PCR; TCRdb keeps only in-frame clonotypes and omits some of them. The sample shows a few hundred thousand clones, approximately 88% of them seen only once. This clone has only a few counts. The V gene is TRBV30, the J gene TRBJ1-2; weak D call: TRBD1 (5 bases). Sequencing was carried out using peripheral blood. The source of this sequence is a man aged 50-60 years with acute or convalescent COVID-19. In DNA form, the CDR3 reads TGTGCCTGGAGTGCCCGAGGCGGCAGGGCCGATGGCTACACCTTC. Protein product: CAWSARGGRADGYTF. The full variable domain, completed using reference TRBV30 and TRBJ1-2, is SQTIHQWPATLVQPVGSPLSLECTVEGTSNPNLYWYRQAAGRGLQLLFYSVGIGQISSEVPQNLSASRPQDRQFILSSKKLLLSDSGFYLCAWSARGGRADGYTFGSGTRLTVV.